The 2 T cell receptor beta chains below all came from one sample that was sequenced in a study of CD8 T cells in ankylosing spondylitis. TCRdb fed the 5' RACE reads into MiXCR, producing one record per CDR3 protein. The sample includes about 160,000 distinct CDR3 sequences, approximately 20% of them seen just once. Sample: blood, either unsorted or a sorted T cell fraction (not recorded which). The receptors here all came from a male donor with ankylosing spondylitis or in good health (not recorded which).

Ten or more counts support this clonotype. CDR3 amino acids: CSAQPGLASIEQFF. In DNA form, the CDR3 reads TGCAGTGCCCAACCGGGACTAGCGTCTATTGAGCAGTTCTTC. This rearrangement joins TRBV20-1 to TRBJ2-1; 10 bases map to TRBD2. J was trimmed by 9 bases and V by 6 bases; bases with no gene match: 11. The CDR3 covers 14 residues. The germline V gene has CDR1 DFQATT and CDR2 SNEGSKA (reference sequence).

In the case of this clonotype: The missing conserved phenylalanine or tryptophan at the end of this CDR3 makes a read error likely. The chain employs TRBV20-1 and TRBJ2-7; D not resolved. The CDR3 has 11 residues. V was clipped by 2 bases and J by 7 bases, with 9 bases between them. Germline CDR1 and CDR2: DFQATT and SNEGSKA (reference sequence). This CDR3 reads CSARLLNEQYL. Here the CDR3 DNA reads TGCAGTGCTAGACTCTTAAATGAGCAGTACCTC.